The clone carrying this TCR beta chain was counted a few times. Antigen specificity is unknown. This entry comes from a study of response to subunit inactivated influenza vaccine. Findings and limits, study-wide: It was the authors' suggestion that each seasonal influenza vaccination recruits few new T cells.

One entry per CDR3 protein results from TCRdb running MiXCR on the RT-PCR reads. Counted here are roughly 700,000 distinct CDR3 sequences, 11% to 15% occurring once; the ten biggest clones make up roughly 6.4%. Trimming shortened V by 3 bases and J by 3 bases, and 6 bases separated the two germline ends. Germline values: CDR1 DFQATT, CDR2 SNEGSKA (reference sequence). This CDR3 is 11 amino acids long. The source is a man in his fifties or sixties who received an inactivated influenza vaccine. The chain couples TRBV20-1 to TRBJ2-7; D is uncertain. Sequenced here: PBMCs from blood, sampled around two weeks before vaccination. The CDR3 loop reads CSASDRYEQYF. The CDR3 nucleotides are TGCAGTGCTAGTGATCGCTACGAGCAGTACTTC.